Presented here are 32 T cell receptor beta chains from one specimen sequenced in a study of post-analysis software for immune sequencing data. Study findings and constraints: Controls showed lower frequencies than patients for 4 or 5 TRBV segments, and TRBV5-6, TRBV5-1 and TRBV20-1 were among these.

Libraries were made from TCR beta cDNA, and they carried unique molecular identifiers. TCRdb independently ran MiXCR on the PCR reads; one entry per CDR3 protein. Seen here are 750,000 to 900,000 distinct CDR3 sequences, more than 45% observed once, and the top ten hold approximately 4.4%. For these receptors, no antigen is known. Sequenced material: blood. The receptor set was obtained from a girl aged 5 to 17 with multiple sclerosis.

There are a few counts of this clonotype. The rearrangement uses TRBV30 and TRBJ2-7; 11 nucleotides line up with TRBD2. The CDR3 covers 15 residues. Germline loops: CDR1 GTSNPN, CDR2 SVGIG (reference sequence). With V trimmed by 1 base and J by 1 base, 3 bases remained unmatched. The CDR3 sequence: CAWSGLAGGSYEQYF. Here the CDR3 DNA reads TGTGCCTGGAGTGGATTAGCGGGAGGGTCCTACGAGCAGTACTTC.

This clonotype was seen many times. The V gene is TRBV7-3, the J gene TRBJ2-1; 13 positions agree with TRBD2. Germline V gene data show CDR1 as SGHTA and CDR2 as FQGTGA. The CDR3 covers 15 residues. V was clipped by 2 bases and J by 5 bases; unmatched bases: 0. CDR3 protein: CASSLGTSGNNEQFF. The CDR3 DNA reads as TGTGCCAGCAGCTTAGGGACTAGCGGGAACAATGAGCAGTTCTTC.

This clonotype was seen just once. The CDR3 loop reads CASSQKLTSAGGSYEQYF. CDR3 coding DNA: TGTGCCAGCAGCCAAAAGCTAACTAGCGCAGGGGGTTCGTACGAGCAGTACTTC. The chain employs TRBV4-2 and TRBJ2-5, with D perhaps being TRBD1 or TRBD2 (7 bases each). The DNA end favors TRBJ2-7, so the J call may be wrong. The CDR3 spans 18 residues. Germline lookup yields CDR1 LGHNA and CDR2 YNFKEQ.

This clonotype was seen a handful of times. J is TRBJ1-6 and V is TRBV7-9; maybe TRBD1 (5 bases). The V end lost 5 bases, the J end lost 10 bases, and 18 bases lay between the germline ends. Germline-derived CDR1 and CDR2 are SEHNR and FQNEAQ (reference sequence). CDR3 length: 15 amino acids. The DNA of the CDR3 is TGTGCCAGCAGCCTCAGGGAAGAGGCCAGATCACCCCTCCACTTT. Amino acid sequence: CASSLREEARSPLHF.

The chain employs TRBV9 and TRBJ2-1; 9 bases map to TRBD1. CDR3 length equals 15 residues. V dropped 0 bases and J dropped 3; count of bases not matched to a gene: 1. CDR1 is SGDLS and CDR2 is YYNGEE in the germline V gene. The CDR3 region has the DNA TGTGCCAGCAGCGTAGGGGACAGGGTCTACAATGAGCAGTTCTTC. Protein sequence: CASSVGDRVYNEQFF.

The chain employs TRBV27 and TRBJ2-1; 13 bases map to TRBD2. CDR3 length: 15 residues. Unmatched junction bases numbered 3, after V lost 4 bases and J lost 6 bases. Germline assignment: CDR1 MNHEY and CDR2 SMNVEV (reference sequence). As DNA, the CDR3 is TGTGCCAGCAGTTACGGACTAGCGGGAGCCAATGAGCAGTTCTTC. This translates into CASSYGLAGANEQFF.

The rearrangement uses TRBV3-1 and TRBJ1-6, with D hard to call. V dropped 0 bases and J dropped 9 bases, with 6 bases sitting between them. The CDR3 consists of 13 residues. Germline-derived CDR1 and CDR2 are LGHDT and YNNKEL (reference sequence). As DNA, the CDR3 is TGTGCCAGCAGCCAAGATCTTAGTTCACCCCTCCACTTT. Protein: CASSQDLSSPLHF.

This sequence joins TRBV7-2 and TRBJ2-3, with 13 bases aligning to TRBD2. V gave up 1 base and J gave up 6 bases; unmatched junction bases: 4. The CDR3 spans 16 residues. The germline V gene encodes CDR1 SGHTA and CDR2 FQGNSA. CDR3 sequence: CASSLVGLAGVDTQYF. The CDR3 DNA follows: TGTGCCAGCAGCTTAGTCGGACTAGCGGGGGTCGATACGCAGTATTTT.

This clonotype has more than one count but fewer than ten. V usage is TRBV12-3 or TRBV12-4 and J usage is TRBJ2-5, with no clear D. Between the trimmed V and J ends, which lost 1 base and 4 bases, there was a span of 7 bases. The CDR3 contains 13 residues. The CDR3 DNA follows: TGTGCCAGCAGTTTAGGGGCGTCAGAGACCCAGTACTTC. It codes for CASSLGASETQYF.

The chain employs TRBV7-2 and TRBJ2-1; 9 bases agree with TRBD1. Losses at the gene ends were 5 bases for V and 6 bases for J; bases not matched to a gene: 8. CDR1 and CDR2 from the germline V gene are SGHTA and FQGNSA. This CDR3 spans 15 amino acids. CDR3: CASSNYRGRSNEQFF. The CDR3 DNA is TGTGCCAGCAGCAACTACAGGGGGCGTTCCAATGAGCAGTTCTTC.

This clonotype turned up a few times. The V call is TRBV15, the J call TRBJ2-7; D not certain. Germline assignment: CDR1 LNHNV and CDR2 YYDKDF (reference sequence). Trimming removed 0 bases from V and 2 bases from J, with 14 bases in between. The CDR3 contains 16 residues. CDR3 in amino acids: CATSRDVPRSPYEQYF. CDR3 in DNA: TGTGCCACCAGCAGAGACGTCCCTCGGTCTCCCTACGAGCAGTACTTC.

This chain joins TRBV6-1 and TRBJ2-7, with D possibly TRBD2 on 7 matching bases. This CDR3 is built from 17 residues. The V gene's germline CDR1 is MNHNS and CDR2 SASEGT. With 0 bases removed from V and 5 bases from J, the gap between germline ends came to 20 bases. CDR3 residues: CASSEAALWEGVDEQYF. In nucleotides, the CDR3 is TGTGCCAGCAGTGAAGCAGCATTGTGGGAGGGGGTCGACGAGCAGTACTTC.

A single count supports this clonotype. This chain uses TRBV2 with TRBJ2-7; the match to TRBD2 covers 7 bases. The CDR3 runs to 16 residues. CDR1 is SNHLY, CDR2 FYNNEI, per germline. V lost 2 bases and J lost 4; bases outside the gene matches: 11. The chain's CDR3 is CASSEREGILGYEQYF. DNA for the CDR3: TGTGCCAGCAGTGAAAGGGAGGGTATTCTCGGTTACGAGCAGTACTTC.

V gene TRBV15 combines with J gene TRBJ2-5; D is perhaps TRBD1 (6 bases). The length of the CDR3 is 17 residues. V gave up 0 bases and J gave up 4 bases, with 18 bases separating them. The germline gives CDR1 LNHNV, CDR2 YYDKDF (reference sequence). CDR3 loop: CATSRDPMGAGGETQYF. CDR3 DNA: TGTGCCACCAGCAGAGATCCCATGGGGGCGGGTGGAGAGACCCAGTACTTC. Complete variable domain (other parts from reference TRBV15 and TRBJ2-5): DAMVIQNPRYQVTQFGKPVTLSCSQTLNHNVMYWYQQKSSQAPKLLFHYYDKDFNNEADTPDNFQSRRPNTSFCFLDIRSPGLGDTAMYLCATSRDPMGAGGETQYFGPGTRLLVL.

This clonotype was recorded a few times. The V call is TRBV7-2, the J call TRBJ2-7, with a tentative D call TRBD2 (5 bases). Per germline, CDR1 SGHTA and CDR2 FQGNSA. With 0 bases removed from V and 5 bases from J, the gap between germline ends came to 14 bases. The CDR3 spans 15 residues. CDR3 nucleotides: TGTGCCAGCAGCTTAGCTGGATTAGCGTTCCACGAGCAGTACTTC. Protein product: CASSLAGLAFHEQYF. The full variable domain, in which reference TRBV7-2 and TRBJ2-7 provide the parts outside the CDR3, is GAGVSQSPSNKVTEKGKDVELRCDPISGHTALYWYRQSLGQGLEFLIYFQGNSAPDKSGLPSDRFSAERTGGSVSTLTIQRTQQEDSAVYLCASSLAGLAFHEQYFGPGTRLTVT.

The chain has TRBV7-9 and TRBJ2-7; 8 positions match TRBD2. Germline V CDR1 and CDR2: SEHNR, FQNEAQ (reference sequence). Trimming at V came to 5 bases and at J to 2 bases, leaving 8 bases not matched to a gene. The CDR3 is made up of 15 amino acids. CDR3 bases: TGTGCCAGCAGCCCTGCGGGGACTAGTACCTACGAGCAGTACTTC. Translating it yields CASSPAGTSTYEQYF.

This sequence joins TRBV20-1 and TRBJ2-7, with a possible D match to TRBD2 (6 bases). The CDR3 length is 13 residues. Germline CDR1 DFQATT, CDR2 SNEGSKA (reference sequence). Between the trimmed V and J ends, which lost 7 bases and 0 bases, there was a span of 13 bases. CDR3 DNA: TGCAGTGTTAGGGCTAGCGCCTCCTACGAGCAGTACTTC. Encoded protein: CSVRASASYEQYF.

The V call is TRBV12-3 or TRBV12-4, the J call TRBJ2-1; D is unresolved. Trimming removed 3 bases from V and 5 bases from J, with 17 bases in between. This CDR3 is 16 amino acids long. For the CDR3, the DNA is TGTGCCAGCAGTTTTAGGCTGACCTCCGGGCACAATGAGCAGTTCTTC. Translation: CASSFRLTSGHNEQFF.

The chain employs TRBV28 and TRBJ2-1, with 7 bases fitting TRBD2. Unmatched junction bases numbered 7, after V lost 2 bases and J lost 3 bases. Germline V gene data show CDR1 as MDHEN and CDR2 as SYDVKM. The CDR3 is 16 residues long. CDR3 region: CASSLQAGAYYNEQFF. For the CDR3, the DNA is TGTGCCAGCAGTTTACAGGCGGGAGCTTACTACAATGAGCAGTTCTTC. Complete variable domain (other parts from reference TRBV28 and TRBJ2-1): DVKVTQSSRYLVKRTGEKVFLECVQDMDHENMFWYRQDPGLGLRLIYFSYDVKMKEKGDIPEGYSVSREKKERFSLILESASTNQTSMYLCASSLQAGAYYNEQFFGPGTRLTVL.

The V gene is TRBV5-1, the J gene TRBJ2-3; D is ambiguous. The germline CDR1 and CDR2 sequences are SGHRS and YFSETQ. Deletions cut 0 bases from V and 4 bases from J, with 12 bases between. The CDR3 consists of 15 residues. The CDR3 coding sequence is TGCGCCAGCAGCTTGGATCCTAGTTCACCAGATACGCAGTATTTT. Translating it yields CASSLDPSSPDTQYF.

The chain joins TRBV7-2 to TRBJ2-1, with a tentative D call TRBD2 (5 bases). Germline CDR1 is SGHTA and CDR2 is FQGNSA. This CDR3 is built from 15 residues. V dropped 1 base and J dropped 6 bases, with 13 bases sitting between them. Here the CDR3 reads CASSLVSLAVNEQFF. For the CDR3, the DNA is TGTGCCAGCAGCTTAGTAAGCCTAGCCGTCAATGAGCAGTTCTTC.

This clonotype was observed a few times. This sequence joins TRBV20-1 and TRBJ1-1; D is unclear. There are 12 residues in the CDR3. V was pared by 3 bases and J by 6 bases, with 11 bases between. Germline CDR1 reads DFQATT; CDR2 reads SNEGSKA (reference sequence). The CDR3 is CSASQNSPEAFF. CDR3 in DNA: TGCAGTGCTAGTCAAAACAGCCCTGAAGCTTTCTTT.

The rearrangement links TRBV16 to TRBJ1-1, with unresolved D. V was shortened by 4 bases and J by 2 bases, with 11 bases between the two germline ends. The CDR3 extends over 14 amino acids. CDR1 and CDR2 from the germline V gene are KGHSY and FQNENV. The DNA of the CDR3 is TGTGCCAGCAGCCTCAACCTAGAAAACACTGAAGCTTTCTTT. It specifies CASSLNLENTEAFF. The whole variable domain, filled in from reference TRBV16 and TRBJ1-1, reads GEEVAQTPKHLVRGEGQKAKLYCAPIKGHSYVFWYQQVLKNEFKFLISFQNENVFDETGMPKERFSAKCLPNSPCSLEIQATKLEDSAVYFCASSLNLENTEAFFGQGTRLTVV.

This clonotype was seen only a few times. The chain joins TRBV10-3 to TRBJ2-1, with a tentative D call TRBD2 (5 bases). The CDR3 spans 14 residues. Germline assignment: CDR1 ENHRY and CDR2 SYGVKD. The V end was cut by 0 bases, the J end by 10 bases, with 13 bases between. The CDR3 nucleotides read TGTGCCATCAGTGAGTCGACTACCAGGTGGGAGCAGTTCTTC. Its translation is CAISESTTRWEQFF.

The J gene is TRBJ2-7, the V gene TRBV19; tentative D call: TRBD2 (5 bases). The CDR3 extends over 14 amino acids. The V end lost 1 base, the J end lost 0 bases, and 7 bases lay between the germline ends. The germline gives CDR1 LNHDA, CDR2 SQIVND (reference sequence). CDR3: CASSIAGSSYEQYF. The CDR3 DNA sequence: TGTGCCAGTAGTATAGCGGGGAGCTCCTACGAGCAGTACTTC.

The chain carries TRBV5-1 and TRBJ2-5; D is possibly TRBD1 (5 bases). The last part of the DNA fits TRBJ2-7 better; the J call may be wrong. The CDR3 spans 14 residues. The germline gives CDR1 SGHRS, CDR2 YFSETQ. In DNA form, the CDR3 reads TGCGCCAGCAGCTTGGCCGGGCCCCAGGGCGAGCAGTACTTC. Protein: CASSLAGPQGEQYF.

The rearrangement links TRBV16 to TRBJ2-5; D uncertain. From germline, CDR1 is KGHSY and CDR2 FQNENV. The V end lost 3 bases, the J end lost 2 bases, and 7 bases lay between the germline ends. CDR3 size: 13 residues. In nucleotides, the CDR3 is TGTGCCAGCAGCCATTTTGGACAAGAGACCCAGTACTTC. Its translation: CASSHFGQETQYF.

This clonotype was seen a few times. This chain uses TRBV20-1 with TRBJ2-7, with D possibly being TRBD2 (5 bases). CDR1 and CDR2 from the germline V gene are DFQATT and SNEGSKA (reference sequence). The V gene lost 3 bases and the J gene lost 0 bases, with 6 bases spanning the gap. The CDR3 covers 12 residues. This chain's CDR3 is CSARRASYEQYF. In DNA, the CDR3 is TGCAGTGCTAGGCGGGCCTCCTACGAGCAGTACTTC.

V gene TRBV5-1 combines with J gene TRBJ1-1; possible D gene TRBD1, 6 bases. The V end lost 4 bases, the J end lost 7 bases, and 14 bases lay between the germline ends. CDR3 length: 13 amino acids. Germline values: CDR1 SGHRS, CDR2 YFSETQ. The CDR3 DNA sequence: TGCGCCAGCAGCCGAGGGGGGTCAAATGAAGCTTTCTTT. Residues: CASSRGGSNEAFF. Based on the CDR3 plus reference TRBV5-1 and TRBJ1-1, the full variable domain is KAGVTQTPRYLIKTRGQQVTLSCSPISGHRSVSWYQQTPGQGLQFLFEYFSETQRNKGNFPGRFSGRQFSNSRSEMNVSTLELGDSALYLCASSRGGSNEAFFGQGTRLTVV.

This clonotype was recorded a few times. The CDR3 protein is CASSLHEGADEQFF. The DNA of the CDR3 is TGCGCCAGCAGCCTCCACGAAGGGGCCGATGAGCAGTTCTTC. The rearrangement links TRBV4-3 to TRBJ2-1, with TRBD1 as a possible D gene (5 bases). Trimming removed 4 bases at V and 8 bases at J, with 15 bases between. The CDR3 is 14 residues long. Germline CDR1 reads LGHNA; CDR2 reads YSLEER.

This chain connects TRBV5-1 to TRBJ2-4; 9 nucleotides align to TRBD1. The tail of the sequence fits TRBJ2-7 better, so the J call may be wrong. CDR3 size: 14 residues. Germline CDR1 and CDR2: SGHRS and YFSETQ. The CDR3 coding sequence is TGCGCCAGCATCCCCGGGACAGGGTCCAACGAGCAGTACTTC. Translating gives CASIPGTGSNEQYF.

For the CDR3, the DNA is TGTGCCAGCAGCCTAGGCGGTGACGGGAGTTACTACGAGCAGTACTTC. Its protein product is CASSLGGDGSYYEQYF. The chain combines TRBV7-2 with TRBJ2-4, with D possibly matching TRBD2 (6 bases). With the DNA end fitting TRBJ2-7 better, the J assignment may be wrong. The germline V gene has CDR1 SGHTA and CDR2 FQGNSA. The CDR3 runs to 16 residues.